What follows are 3 T cell receptor beta chains derived from one specimen sequenced in a study of OX40 agonist ivuxolimab in advanced cancers. Libraries were built with the immunoSEQ multiplex PCR assay. In its TCRdb copy, this immuneACCESS table keeps in-frame sequences only and misses some clones. Where compared with another copy, unresolved V genes explain less than half of these, and the others have no known cause. Counted in this sample were about 35,000 clones; over 60% of them appeared once. The top ten clonotypes cover about a fifth of the sample. The specimen was CD4+ or CD8+ T cells sorted from blood, collected in a trial of the OX40 agonist ivuxolimab. The receptors stem from an adult with an advanced solid tumor such as melanoma, head and neck, liver or kidney cancer.

The V gene is TRBV7-9, the J gene TRBJ1-2, with 7 bases identical to TRBD1. CDR3 length equals 14 residues. Unmatched junction bases numbered 6, after V lost 2 bases and J lost 6 bases. From germline, CDR1 is SEHNR and CDR2 FQNEAQ (reference sequence). The CDR3 sequence: CASSLWTGANGYTF. In DNA form, the CDR3 reads TGTGCCAGCAGCTTATGGACAGGAGCGAATGGCTACACCTTC.

This chain links TRBV21-1 with TRBJ2-5; TRBD1, the table's D call, lacks a check against the DNA. TRBV21-1 is recorded as a pseudogene. The CDR3 covers 18 residues. The CDR3 bases are TGTGCCAGCAGCCACCCCGGGACAGGGACCAATACCCAAGAGACCCAGTACTTC. Its translation is CASSHPGTGTNTQETQYF.

This chain connects TRBV10-3 to TRBJ2-2, with 8 bases identical to TRBD1. J was trimmed by 1 base and V by 6 bases; bases with no gene match: 7. This CDR3 has 16 amino acids. CDR1 and CDR2 (germline): ENHRY, SYGVKD. CDR3 sequence (DNA): TGTGCCATCAGGGGACCCGGGACAGGGAACACCGGGGAGCTGTTTTTT. Protein product: CAIRGPGTGNTGELFF.